This is a list of T cell receptor beta chains from one sample in a study of T cells in localized non-small cell lung cancer. Some clones are missing from TCRdb's copy, which holds only in-frame ones; the method was immunoSEQ multiplex PCR. The table includes some 10,000 clones, approximately 90% detected once. Sequencing was performed on peripheral blood, taken before any cancer treatment. The receptors originated from a male donor at least 60 years old with stage III lung adenocarcinoma. Each CDR3 is given with its conserved first and last residue. A D gene is named only where the DNA matches it firmly. Clone size is shown for a subset of rows, as once, few, many or a class of expanded clone.

j_call d_call v_call clone_size cdr3_aa cdr3_nt
TRBJ2-7 TRBD2 TRBV5-1 NA CASSLAASGIYEQYF TGCGCCAGCAGCTTGGCGGCTAGCGGGATATACGAGCAGTACTTC
TRBJ2-1 NA TRBV18 NA CASSPGREQFF TGTGCCAGCTCACCAGGGCGTGAGCAGTTCTTC
TRBJ2-7 TRBD1 TRBV14 NA CASSRGGTGTYEQYF TGTGCCAGCAGCAGAGGAGGGACAGGAACCTACGAGCAGTACTTC
TRBJ1-2 NA TRBV1 NA CTSRRQSLRKTYGYTF TGCACCAGCAGACGTCAAAGTTTGCGAAAGACCTATGGCTACACCTTC
TRBJ1-5 TRBD1 TRBV27 NA CASSKRTGDNQPQHF TGTGCCAGCAGTAAGCGGACAGGGGACAATCAGCCCCAGCATTTT
TRBJ2-5 NA TRBV2 once CASSEELATQETQYF TGTGCCAGCAGCGAAGAGCTAGCGACCCAAGAGACCCAGTACTTC
TRBJ2-7 NA TRBV6-5 NA CASSYGIGRPTEQYF TGTGCCAGCAGTTACGGAATCGGCAGGCCCACCGAGCAGTACTTC
TRBJ2-7 NA TRBV19 NA CASSIDLGNEQYF TGTGCCAGTAGTATAGATCTGGGCAACGAGCAGTACTTC
TRBJ2-2 TRBD2 TRBV28 NA CASSRAHTSGRNTGELFF TGTGCCAGCAGCCGGGCCCATACTAGCGGGAGGAACACCGGGGAGCTGTTTTTT
TRBJ2-3 TRBD1 TRBV7-2 NA CASSLGQGDHTDTQYF TGTGCCAGCAGCTTGGGACAGGGCGATCACACAGATACGCAGTATTTT
TRBJ1-2 TRBD1 TRBV10-3 NA CAIKGSTGRNGYTF TGTGCCATCAAAGGGTCGACAGGGAGGAATGGCTACACCTTC
TRBJ2-5 TRBD2 TRBV11-3 NA CASSPGRGGTQYF TGTGCCAGCAGCCCGGGACGGGGGGGGACCCAGTACTTC
TRBJ1-5 TRBD1 TRBV19 NA CASSQSTGGAGSSNQPQHF TGTGCCAGTAGTCAATCTACAGGGGGCGCGGGCTCGAGCAATCAGCCCCAGCATTTT
TRBJ2-5 NA TRBV5-1 NA CASSLSQETQYF TGCGCCAGCAGCTTGTCTCAAGAGACCCAGTACTTC
TRBJ2-1 TRBD2 TRBV5-1 NA CASNQLAGGTNEQFF TGCGCCAGCAACCAACTAGCGGGAGGGACAAATGAGCAGTTCTTC
TRBJ2-2 TRBD1 TRBV30 NA CAWSTGGTGELFF TGTGCCTGGTCGACAGGGGGCACCGGGGAGCTGTTTTTT
TRBJ1-1 NA TRBV19 NA CASRTPTEAFF TGTGCCAGTAGGACTCCCACTGAAGCTTTCTTT